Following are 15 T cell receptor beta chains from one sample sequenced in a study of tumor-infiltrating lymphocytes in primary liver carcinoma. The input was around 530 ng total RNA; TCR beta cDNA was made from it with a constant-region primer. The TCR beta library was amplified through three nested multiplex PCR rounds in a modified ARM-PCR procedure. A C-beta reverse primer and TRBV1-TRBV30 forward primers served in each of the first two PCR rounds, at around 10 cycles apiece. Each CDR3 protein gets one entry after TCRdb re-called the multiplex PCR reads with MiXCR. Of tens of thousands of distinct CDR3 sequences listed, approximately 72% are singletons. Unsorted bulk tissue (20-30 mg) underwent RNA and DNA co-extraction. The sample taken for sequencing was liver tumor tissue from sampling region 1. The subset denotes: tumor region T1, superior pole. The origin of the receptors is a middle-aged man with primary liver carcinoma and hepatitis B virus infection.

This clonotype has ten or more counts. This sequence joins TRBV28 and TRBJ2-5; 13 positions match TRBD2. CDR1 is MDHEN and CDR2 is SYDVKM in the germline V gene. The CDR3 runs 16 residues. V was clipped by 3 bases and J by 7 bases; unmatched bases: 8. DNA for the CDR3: TGTGCCAGCAGTTTGAGACTAGCGGGAGGCGAACGGACCCAGTACTTC. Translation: CASSLRLAGGERTQYF.

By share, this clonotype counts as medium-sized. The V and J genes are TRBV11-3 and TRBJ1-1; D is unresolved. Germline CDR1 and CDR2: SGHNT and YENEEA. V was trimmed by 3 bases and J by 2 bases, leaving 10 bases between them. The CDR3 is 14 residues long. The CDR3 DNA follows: TGTGCCAGCAGCTTGGACGGTGTAAACACTGAAGCTTTCTTT. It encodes CASSLDGVNTEAFF.

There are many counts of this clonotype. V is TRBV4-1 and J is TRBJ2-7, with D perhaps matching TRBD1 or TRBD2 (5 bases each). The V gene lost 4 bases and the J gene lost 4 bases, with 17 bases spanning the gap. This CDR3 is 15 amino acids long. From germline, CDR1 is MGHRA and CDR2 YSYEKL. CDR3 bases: TGCGCCAGCAGCCTCCCGGACAAGGAGGAGTACGAGCAGTACTTC. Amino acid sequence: CASSLPDKEEYEQYF.

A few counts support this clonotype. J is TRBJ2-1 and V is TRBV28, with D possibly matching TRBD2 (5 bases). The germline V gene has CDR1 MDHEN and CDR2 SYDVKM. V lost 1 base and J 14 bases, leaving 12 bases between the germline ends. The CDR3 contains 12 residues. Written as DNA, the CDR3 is TGTGCCAGCAGTTTATCGGGGTCAGAGAAGTTCTTC. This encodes CASSLSGSEKFF.

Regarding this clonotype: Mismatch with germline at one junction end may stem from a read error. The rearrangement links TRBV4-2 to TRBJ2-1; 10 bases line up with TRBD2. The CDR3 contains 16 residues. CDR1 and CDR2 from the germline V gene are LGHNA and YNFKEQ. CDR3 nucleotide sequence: TGTGCTAGCAGCCAGGCGGGGACTAGCGTCTACAATGGGCAGTTCTTC. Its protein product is CASSQAGTSVYNGQFF.

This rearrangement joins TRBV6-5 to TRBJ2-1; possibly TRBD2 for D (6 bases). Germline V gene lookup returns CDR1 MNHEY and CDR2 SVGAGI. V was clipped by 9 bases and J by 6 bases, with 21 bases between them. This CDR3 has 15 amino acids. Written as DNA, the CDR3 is TGTGCCAGTAGCGAAAGGAGGGGAGCCTCCAATGAGCAGTTCTTC. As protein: CASSERRGASNEQFF.

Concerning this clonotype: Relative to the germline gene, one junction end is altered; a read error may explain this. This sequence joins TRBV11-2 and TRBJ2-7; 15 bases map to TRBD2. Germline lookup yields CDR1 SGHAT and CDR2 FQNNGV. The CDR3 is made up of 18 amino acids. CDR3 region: CANSSSVGLAGGGYERYF. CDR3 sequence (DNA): TGTGCCAACAGCTCATCCGTTGGACTAGCGGGAGGGGGGTACGAGCGGTACTTC. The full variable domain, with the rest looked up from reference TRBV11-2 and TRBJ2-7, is EAGVAQSPRYKIIEKRQSVAFWCNPISGHATLYWYQQILGQGPKLLIQFQNNGVVDDSQLPKDRFSAERLKGVDSTLKIQPAKLEDSAVYLCANSSSVGLAGGGYERYFGPGTRLTVT.

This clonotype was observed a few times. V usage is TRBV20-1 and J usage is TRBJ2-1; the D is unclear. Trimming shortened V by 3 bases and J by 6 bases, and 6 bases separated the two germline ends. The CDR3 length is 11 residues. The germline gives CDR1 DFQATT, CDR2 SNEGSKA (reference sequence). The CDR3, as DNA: TGCAGTGCTAGCCCCTCCAATGAGCAGTTCTTC. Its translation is CSASPSNEQFF.

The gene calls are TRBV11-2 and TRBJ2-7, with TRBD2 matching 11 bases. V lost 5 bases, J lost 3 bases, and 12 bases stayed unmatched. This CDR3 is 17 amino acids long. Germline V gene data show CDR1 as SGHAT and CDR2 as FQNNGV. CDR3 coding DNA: TGTGCCAGCAGCCAAGGACTAGCGGGTTCCTCTCTCTACGAGCAGTACTTC. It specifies CASSQGLAGSSLYEQYF.

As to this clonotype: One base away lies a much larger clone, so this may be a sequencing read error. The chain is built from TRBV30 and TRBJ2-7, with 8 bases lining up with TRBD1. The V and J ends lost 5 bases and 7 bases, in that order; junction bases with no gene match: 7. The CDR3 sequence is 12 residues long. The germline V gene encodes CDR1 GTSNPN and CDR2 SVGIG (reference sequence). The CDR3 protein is CAWVQGAGEQYF. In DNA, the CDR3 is TGTGCCTGGGTGCAGGGGGCGGGGGAGCAGTACTTC.

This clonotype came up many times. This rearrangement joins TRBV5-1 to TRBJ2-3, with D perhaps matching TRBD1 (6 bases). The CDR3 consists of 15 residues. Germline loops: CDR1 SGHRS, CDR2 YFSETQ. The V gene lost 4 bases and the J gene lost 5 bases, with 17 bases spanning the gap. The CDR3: CASSELNLGGDTQYF. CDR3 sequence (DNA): TGCGCCAGCAGCGAGCTTAACCTAGGGGGAGATACGCAGTATTTT.

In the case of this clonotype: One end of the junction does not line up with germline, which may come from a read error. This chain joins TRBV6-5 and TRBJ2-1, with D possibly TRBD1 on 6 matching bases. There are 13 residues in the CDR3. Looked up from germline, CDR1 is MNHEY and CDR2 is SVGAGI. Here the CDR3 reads CARSKTGNNEQFF. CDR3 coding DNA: TGTGCCAGGAGCAAGACAGGCAACAATGAGCAGTTCTTT.

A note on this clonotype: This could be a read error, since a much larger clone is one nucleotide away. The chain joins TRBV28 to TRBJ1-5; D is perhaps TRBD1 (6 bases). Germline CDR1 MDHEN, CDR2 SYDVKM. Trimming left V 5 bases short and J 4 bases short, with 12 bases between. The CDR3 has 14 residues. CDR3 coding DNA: TGTGCCAGCAGTCCACAGGGCGGTAATCAGCCCCAGCATTTT. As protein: CASSPQGGNQPQHF.

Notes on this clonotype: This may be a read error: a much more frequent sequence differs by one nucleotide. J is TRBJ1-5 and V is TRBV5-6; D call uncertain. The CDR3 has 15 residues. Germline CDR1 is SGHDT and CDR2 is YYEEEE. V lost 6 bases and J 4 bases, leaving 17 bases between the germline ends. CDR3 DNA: TGTGCCAGCAACCGATCGCCGGCGCCTAATCAGCCCCAGCATTTT. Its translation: CASNRSPAPNQPQHF. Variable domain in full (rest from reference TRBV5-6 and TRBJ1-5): DAGVTQSPTHLIKTRGQQVTLRCSPKSGHDTVSWYQQALGQGPQFIFQYYEEEERQRGNFPDRFSGHQFPNYSSELNVNALLLGDSALYLCASNRSPAPNQPQHFGDGTRLSIL.

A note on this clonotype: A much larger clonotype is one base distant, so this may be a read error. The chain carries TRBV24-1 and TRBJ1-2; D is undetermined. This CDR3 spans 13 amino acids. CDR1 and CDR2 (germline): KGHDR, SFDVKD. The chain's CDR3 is CATSDLLGYGYIF. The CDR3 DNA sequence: TGTGCCACCAGTGATTTGTTGGGATATGGCTACATCTTC.